The source of this T cell receptor (beta chain) is a study of blood T cell repertoires in COVID-19. Study context: Samples came from the United States, Italy and Spain, spanning acute and convalescent COVID-19.

Participants spanned ages about 18 to 90 years and resided in about 25 US areas. Allocation to cohorts depended on clinical history reported by the participants. The data were produced by immunoSEQ multiplex PCR, yet TCRdb's version contains in-frame clones alone and is incomplete. The sample lists hundreds of thousands of clones; 90% were seen once. CDR1 SGHDT and CDR2 YYEEEE come from the germline V gene. Deletions cut 1 base from V and 5 bases from J, with 10 bases between. This CDR3 comprises 15 residues. This TCR came from a woman between 18 and 29 years old with acute COVID-19. The sequencing sample was made of PBMCs or T cells enriched from blood (not recorded which). V usage is TRBV5-6 and J usage is TRBJ1-6; D is unresolved. DNA for the CDR3: TGTGCCAGCAGCTTGAGTTCCGCGGATAATTCACCCCTCCACTTT. Its protein product is CASSLSSADNSPLHF.